Sequencing of this T cell receptor (beta chain) was carried out in a study of CD8 T cells in ankylosing spondylitis. Study-wide points: Relatively rare in peripheral blood, disease-linked clones were also CD8+. A TCR beta motif of several highly homologous variants appeared characteristic of ankylosing spondylitis blood. A number of the motif variants had already been described in reactive arthritis synovial fluid and blood.

Trimming removed 5 bases at V and 1 base at J, with 9 bases between. The CDR3 runs to 14 residues. The germline CDR1 and CDR2 sequences are MNHEY and SMNVEV (reference sequence). Quantitative 5'-RACE with molecular barcodes was used to make the TCR beta libraries. TCRdb reanalysed the 5' RACE reads using MiXCR and keeps one entry per CDR3 protein. This table holds under 200,000 distinct CDR3 sequences, roughly 10% found once. On this clonotype itself: As yet, its antigen is unknown.

V gene TRBV27 combines with J gene TRBJ2-1; no reliable D call. Sequenced: blood, either unsorted or a sorted T cell fraction (not recorded which). The TCR originated in a female donor with ankylosing spondylitis or in good health (not recorded which). CDR3 sequence reads: CASSPKSSYNEQFF. In DNA, the CDR3 is TGTGCCAGCAGTCCAAAGAGTTCCTACAATGAGCAGTTCTTC.